The TCR beta chain described here comes from a study of cytomegalovirus exposure and HLA in healthy donors. Findings of the study overall: Being indistinguishable, some V segments were excluded, TRBV6-2 and TRBV6-3 among them. About 87% or about 30% of the time was how often most TCR beta V segments were productive, according to an earlier analysis.

With regard to this clone: The antigen is undetermined.

V was trimmed by 1 base and J by 2 bases, leaving 12 bases between them. This CDR3 has 15 amino acids. The germline V gene has CDR1 SGHRS and CDR2 YFSETQ. The primer mix had 60 Vbeta and 13 Jbeta primers. Generated by immunoSEQ multiplex PCR, the TCRdb table keeps only in-frame clones and is missing some. The sample contains around 230,000 clones, approximately 85% of which appear only once. The donors comprised healthy bone marrow donors. Material: PBMCs. The V call is TRBV5-1, the J call TRBJ1-2; D remains ambiguous. The sequence was obtained from a girl aged 2 to 10 in good health and CMV-seronegative. This CDR3 reads CASSLNRAVNYGYTF. As DNA, the CDR3 is TGCGCCAGCAGCTTGAACAGAGCGGTAAACTATGGCTACACCTTC.